This paragraph covers one T cell receptor beta chain sequence. The entry originates in a study of patients and donors after allogeneic stem cell transplantation. The CDR3 runs to 14 residues. Trimming left V 5 bases short and J 3 bases short, with 15 bases between. Per the germline V gene, CDR1 is SGDLS and CDR2 is YYNGEE. TCRdb reprocessed the RT-PCR reads via MiXCR and lists one record per CDR3 protein. The sample yields roughly 200,000 distinct CDR3 sequences, around two fifths seen once. This sequence joins TRBV9 and TRBJ2-7, with D perhaps given as TRBD1 or TRBD2 (5 bases each). The sequencing sample was made of blood, either unsorted or a sorted T cell fraction (not recorded which). This TCR came from a human donor who was either an allogeneic HSCT recipient or a stem cell or donor lymphocyte infusion donor (not recorded which). It is not recorded whose cells these are; they may come from a transplant donor. CDR3 bases: TGTGCCAGCAGTGGGGACGGTGCAAACTACGAGCAGTACTTC. Its protein product is CASSGDGANYEQYF.